The 18 T cell receptor beta chains below were found in one sample sequenced in a study of blood T cell repertoires in COVID-19. Sequencing was performed with immunoSEQ multiplex PCR; in TCRdb, only in-frame clones are kept and a portion is missing. This repertoire shows about 210,000 clones, 80% found once; its top ten account for 4.3%. The source material was PBMCs or T cells enriched from blood (not recorded which). These receptors were taken from a young man with acute COVID-19.

This clone was found once. The rearrangement joins TRBV5-4 to TRBJ1-1; D is unresolved. The germline CDR1 and CDR2 sequences are SGHNT and YYREEE (reference sequence). The V end lost 0 bases, the J end lost 0 bases, and 9 bases lay between the germline ends. The CDR3 totals 15 residues. The chain's CDR3 is CASSLGELMNTEAFF. The DNA for the CDR3 is TGTGCCAGCAGCTTGGGAGAACTCATGAACACTGAAGCTTTCTTT.

This rearrangement joins TRBV27 to TRBJ1-5, with 9 positions matching TRBD1. V lost 0 bases to trimming and J lost 6 bases; unmatched junction nucleotides: 9. This CDR3 is 17 amino acids long. The germline gives CDR1 MNHEY, CDR2 SMNVEV (reference sequence). Written as DNA, the CDR3 is TGTGCCAGCAGTTTATCAGGTGGTGGACAGGGGATTCAGCCCCAGCATTTT. It codes for CASSLSGGGQGIQPQHF.

This clone appeared a single time. The V and J genes are TRBV6-5 and TRBJ1-3; D might be TRBD1 (6 bases). V was clipped by 11 bases and J by 0 bases, with 11 bases between them. This CDR3 comprises 13 residues. Germline V gene lookup returns CDR1 MNHEY and CDR2 SVGAGI. This CDR3 is CASLQGSGNTIYF. The CDR3 DNA follows: TGTGCCTCCCTACAGGGCTCTGGAAACACCATATATTTT.

The rearrangement links TRBV6-5 to TRBJ2-1; 9 bases are a match to TRBD1. The trim removed 2 bases at V and 4 bases at J, leaving 6 bases unmatched. The CDR3 extends over 16 amino acids. Germline-derived CDR1 and CDR2 are MNHEY and SVGAGI. The CDR3 sequence is CASSYPSGQGYNEQFF. The CDR3, as DNA: TGTGCCAGCAGTTACCCCTCGGGACAGGGATACAATGAGCAGTTCTTC.

This chain joins TRBV9 and TRBJ2-1; 15 bases map to TRBD2. The CDR3 contains 15 residues. Germline V gene sequence: CDR1 SGDLS, CDR2 YYNGEE. V gave up 3 bases and J gave up 8 bases; unmatched junction bases: 3. The DNA for the CDR3 is TGTGCCAGCAGCGGGACTAGCGGGGGGGCGTATGAGCAGTTCTTC. Encoded protein: CASSGTSGGAYEQFF.

The genes are TRBV7-9 and TRBJ1-5, with D possibly matching TRBD1 (6 bases). There are 15 residues in the CDR3. Germline V gives CDR1 SEHNR, CDR2 FQNEAQ (reference sequence). The germline V and J ends were trimmed by 5 bases and 5 bases, with 16 bases remaining between them. The CDR3 coding sequence is TGTGCCAGCAGCGCTTCGACAGGCCCGGATCAGCCCCAGCATTTT. This translates into CASSASTGPDQPQHF.

The chain uses TRBV18 and TRBJ1-2, with D unresolved. Trimming removed 4 bases at V and 8 bases at J, with 17 bases between. There are 14 residues in the CDR3. Per the germline V gene, CDR1 is KGHSH and CDR2 is LQKENI. The DNA for the CDR3 is TGTGCCAGCTCACTCGAAACTCCCCCACGAGGCTACACCTTC. This codes for CASSLETPPRGYTF.

V and J are TRBV5-1 and TRBJ2-7; 9 nucleotides line up with TRBD2. The CDR3 length is 16 residues. CDR1 SGHRS and CDR2 YFSETQ come from the germline V gene. J lost 1 base, V lost 3 bases, and 8 bases had no gene match. For the CDR3, the DNA is TGCGCCAGCAGCTCGGGACTAGCAGCCCCATCCTACGAGCAGTACTTC. This encodes CASSSGLAAPSYEQYF.

The genes are TRBV2 and TRBJ1-4, with TRBD1 matching over 10 bases. The length of the CDR3 is 14 residues. J was trimmed by 8 bases and V by 5 bases; bases with no gene match: 5. Germline V gene sequence: CDR1 SNHLY, CDR2 FYNNEI. Here the CDR3 DNA reads TGTGCCAGCAGTCAAGGACAGGGGGGCGAAAAACTGTTTTTT. This encodes CASSQGQGGEKLFF.

This rearrangement joins TRBV19 to TRBJ1-6, with TRBD1 as a possible D gene (5 bases). The CDR3 is 18 residues long. Germline V CDR1 and CDR2: LNHDA, SQIVND (reference sequence). The V end was cut by 9 bases, the J end by 0 bases, with 21 bases between. The DNA of the CDR3 is TGTGCCAGCAAAATGACAGAGTTTCCCAGCTCCTATAATTCACCCCTCCACTTT. The encoded protein is CASKMTEFPSSYNSPLHF. Filled out from reference TRBV19 and TRBJ1-6, the complete variable domain reads DGGITQSPKYLFRKEGQNVTLSCEQNLNHDAMYWYRQDPGQGLRLIYYSQIVNDFQKGDIAEGYSVSREKKESFPLTVTSAQKNPTAFYLCASKMTEFPSSYNSPLHFGNGTRLTVT.

The rearrangement uses TRBV5-1 and TRBJ2-1; 14 nucleotides align to TRBD2. Germline CDR1 reads SGHRS; CDR2 reads YFSETQ. V trimming: 4 bases; J trimming: 6 bases; junction bases outside the gene matches: 3. The CDR3 is 15 amino acids. The CDR3 spells CASSPGLAGANEQFF. The CDR3 nucleotides are TGCGCCAGCAGCCCGGGACTAGCGGGGGCCAATGAGCAGTTCTTC.

In this sample, this clone turned up a few times. The chain carries TRBV6-1 and TRBJ1-5; TRBD1 agrees at 7 bases. This CDR3 has 13 amino acids. V lost 7 bases to trimming and J lost 6 bases; unmatched junction nucleotides: 6. CDR1 and CDR2 (germline): MNHNS, SASEGT. In DNA, the CDR3 is TGTGCCAGCAAAGGGGGCAATCCTCAGCCCCAGCATTTT. Translated: CASKGGNPQPQHF.

This chain connects TRBV3-1 (or the pseudogene TRBV3-2) to TRBJ2-7, with 8 bases aligning to TRBD2. The V segment lost 4 bases and the J segment 5 bases; nucleotides outside the gene matches: 1. CDR3 length: 12 residues. Germline assignment: CDR1 LGHDT and CDR2 YNNKEL (reference sequence). As DNA, the CDR3 is TGTGCCAGCAGCCGGACTAGCAACGAGCAGTACTTC. Residues: CASSRTSNEQYF.

DNA of the CDR3: TGTGCCAGCAGCCCCGTAGGAGACGAGCAGTACTTC. As protein: CASSPVGDEQYF. This chain connects TRBV7-9 to TRBJ2-7; no clear D gene. Germline-derived CDR1 and CDR2 are SEHNR and FQNEAQ (reference sequence). V was cut by 5 bases and J by 5 bases, with 10 bases left in between. The CDR3 sequence is 12 residues long.

The chain uses TRBV1 and TRBJ2-2; TRBD1, the D gene given by the table, was not confirmed from the DNA. TRBV1 is termed a pseudogene. The CDR3 is 14 residues long. The CDR3 nucleotides are TGCACCAGCAGGGGACAGTATAACACCGGGGAGCTGTTTTTT. Amino acids: CTSRGQYNTGELFF.

The chain has TRBV12-5 and TRBJ2-1; 8 bases align to TRBD2. This CDR3 has 15 amino acids. Germline V gives CDR1 LGHNT, CDR2 FRNRAP. The V gene end was trimmed by 7 bases and the J gene end by 6 bases; junction bases not matched to a gene: 11. CDR3 in DNA: TGTGCTAGTGCCTTAAGCGGGGGAGGGGTCAATGAGCAGTTCTTC. It is translated as CASALSGGGVNEQFF.

The chain couples TRBV29-1 to TRBJ1-1; a possible D gene is TRBD1 (6 bases). The germline CDR1 and CDR2 sequences are SQVTM and ANQGSEA. The CDR3 totals 13 residues. V was shortened by 0 bases and J by 7 bases, with 12 bases between the two germline ends. The CDR3 nucleotides are TGCAGCGTTGAAGAAGGGGACAAAGTTGAAGCTTTCTTT. This codes for CSVEEGDKVEAFF.

This sequence joins TRBV9 and TRBJ1-4; TRBD1 agrees at 9 bases. Germline V gene sequence: CDR1 SGDLS, CDR2 YYNGEE. The CDR3 runs 18 residues. With V trimmed by 4 bases and J by 0 bases, 10 bases remained unmatched. CDR3 in amino acids: CASSPLTGGPATNEKLFF. Here the CDR3 DNA reads TGTGCCAGCAGCCCTCTGACAGGGGGGCCGGCAACTAATGAAAAACTGTTTTTT.